A single sample gave rise to the 11 T cell receptor beta chains below, sequenced in a study of type 1 regulatory T cells. MiXCR, applied by TCRdb to the reads, yields one record per CDR3 protein. The profile shows roughly 46,000 distinct CDR3 sequences, 12% of them singletons. Their specific antigens are unknown. The specimen sequenced was cultured non-Tr1 T cells, either the whole culture or a sorted T cell fraction (not recorded which). The receptors stem from a human donor in good health.

In this sample, this clonotype turned up many times. This chain links TRBV15 with TRBJ2-7; D is undetermined. This CDR3 region has 13 residues. V lost 5 bases and J 2 bases, leaving 10 bases between the germline ends. Per the germline V gene, CDR1 is LNHNV and CDR2 is YYDKDF (reference sequence). The chain's CDR3 is CATSRPPTYEQYF. CDR3 coding DNA: TGTGCCACCAGCCGTCCGCCCACCTACGAGCAGTACTTC.

This clonotype was counted ten times or more. V gene TRBV5-1 combines with J gene TRBJ2-1; 7 bases are a match to TRBD2. The CDR3 totals 14 residues. With 2 bases clipped from V and 1 base from J, the junction kept 0 bases outside the gene matches. Per the germline V gene, CDR1 is SGHRS and CDR2 is YFSETQ. The CDR3 is CASSLAGSYNEQFF. For the CDR3, the DNA is TGCGCCAGCAGCTTAGCGGGATCCTACAATGAGCAGTTCTTC.

The chain joins TRBV7-9 to TRBJ1-6; 7 nucleotides line up with TRBD1. CDR3 size: 15 residues. Germline V gives CDR1 SEHNR, CDR2 FQNEAQ (reference sequence). V lost 1 base and J lost 7; bases outside the gene matches: 4. The CDR3 region is CASSLGDRINSPLHF. The CDR3 DNA is TGTGCCAGCAGCTTAGGGGACAGAATCAATTCACCCCTCCACTTT. Combining the CDR3 with reference TRBV7-9 and TRBJ1-6 gives the whole variable domain DTGVSQNPRHKITKRGQNVTFRCDPISEHNRLYWYRQTLGQGPEFLTYFQNEAQLEKSRLLSDRFSAERPKGSFSTLEIQRTEQGDSAMYLCASSLGDRINSPLHFGNGTRLTVT.

Concerning this clonotype itself: A read error is possible here, since a much larger clone lies one base away. The J gene is TRBJ2-2, the V gene TRBV2, with D perhaps matching TRBD2 (6 bases). Trimming cost V 11 bases and J 0 bases, with 16 bases left between them. Germline assignment: CDR1 SNHLY and CDR2 FYNNEI. The CDR3 runs to 15 residues. The CDR3 DNA follows: TGTGCCGGCACGCGGGACCGCCCGAACACCGGGGAGCTGTTTTTT. Encoded protein: CAGTRDRPNTGELFF.

As to this clonotype: Its ends do not fully match the called genes, so a read error is possible. The chain combines TRBV30 with TRBJ2-7, with TRBD1 matching 10 bases. In germline, CDR1 is GTSNPN, CDR2 SVGIG (reference sequence). The CDR3 length is 12 residues. CDR3 loop: CTWSGQGDEQYF. The CDR3 coding sequence is TGTACCTGGAGTGGACAGGGGGACGAGCAGTACTTC. Drawing the rest from reference TRBV30 and TRBJ2-7, the complete variable domain is SQTIHQWPATLVQPVGSPLSLECTVEGTSNPNLYWYRQAAGRGLQLLFYSVGIGQISSEVPQNLSASRPQDRQFILSSKKLLLSDSGFYLCTWSGQGDEQYFGPGTRLTVT.

This clonotype was recorded a few times. The J gene is TRBJ2-1, the V gene TRBV24-1; no firm D call. This CDR3 contains 13 residues. Germline V gene sequence: CDR1 KGHDR, CDR2 SFDVKD. V lost 5 bases, J lost 8 bases, and 12 bases lay in between. The CDR3 sequence: CATSGQDRDEQFF. Written as DNA, the CDR3 is TGTGCCACCAGTGGTCAAGATCGTGATGAGCAGTTCTTC.

This clonotype has just a few counts. This rearrangement joins TRBV20-1 to TRBJ2-2; D may be TRBD1 (6 bases). Germline-derived CDR1 and CDR2 are DFQATT and SNEGSKA (reference sequence). The CDR3 is made up of 15 amino acids. Between the trimmed V and J ends, which lost 3 bases and 0 bases, there was a span of 11 bases. The CDR3 here is CSASDGTTNTGELFF. In DNA, the CDR3 is TGCAGTGCTAGTGACGGGACAACGAACACCGGGGAGCTGTTTTTT.

Comment on this clonotype: The junction and the germline gene differ at one end; a read error may be behind it. V usage is TRBV7-2 and J usage is TRBJ2-4; possibly TRBD1 for D (5 bases). The CDR3 is made up of 14 amino acids. The germline V gene encodes CDR1 SGHTA and CDR2 FQGNSA. The CDR3 DNA is TGTGCCGGCAGCCCTGGACACGTCAAAAACATTCAGTACTTC. Protein sequence: CAGSPGHVKNIQYF.

This clonotype was seen repeatedly, ten times or more. The chain has TRBV27 and TRBJ2-3; 11 positions agree with TRBD2. CDR3 length: 16 residues. Germline CDR1 is MNHEY and CDR2 is SMNVEV (reference sequence). V lost 9 bases and J lost 1; bases outside the gene matches: 9. CDR3 nucleotides: TGTGCCAGTCATTTTTCGGGACTAGCGGGCACAGATACGCAGTATTTT. It encodes CASHFSGLAGTDTQYF.

In its sample, this clonotype was seen a few times. The rearrangement joins TRBV20-1 to TRBJ1-1; 8 nucleotides agree with TRBD1. CDR1 and CDR2 (germline): DFQATT, SNEGSKA (reference sequence). The CDR3 runs 14 residues. Trimming cost V 5 bases and J 3 bases; bases outside gene matches: 8. The CDR3 DNA sequence: TGCAGTGCTCCTCAGGACAGGGTCGACACTGAAGCTTTCTTT. Translation gives CSAPQDRVDTEAFF.

This clonotype was recorded at least ten times. The V call is TRBV5-1, the J call TRBJ2-5; 7 positions match TRBD1. Germline assignment: CDR1 SGHRS and CDR2 YFSETQ. Trimming removed 4 bases from V and 4 bases from J; junction bases left unmatched: 10. CDR3 length equals 15 residues. The DNA of the CDR3 is TGCGCCAGCAGCCCGGGATCGACAGGGAGAGAGACCCAGTACTTC. Translating gives CASSPGSTGRETQYF.